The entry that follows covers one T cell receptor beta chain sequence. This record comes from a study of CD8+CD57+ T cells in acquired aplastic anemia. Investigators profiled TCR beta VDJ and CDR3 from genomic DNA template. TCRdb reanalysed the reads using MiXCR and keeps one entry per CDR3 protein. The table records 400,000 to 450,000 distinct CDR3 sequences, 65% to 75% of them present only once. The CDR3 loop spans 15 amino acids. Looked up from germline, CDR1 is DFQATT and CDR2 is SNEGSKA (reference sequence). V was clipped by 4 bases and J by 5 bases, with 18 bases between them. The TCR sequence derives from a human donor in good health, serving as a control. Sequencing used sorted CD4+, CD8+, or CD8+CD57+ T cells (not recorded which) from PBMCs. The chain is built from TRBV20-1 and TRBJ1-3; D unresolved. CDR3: CSANRPTGNRNTIYF. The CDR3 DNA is TGCAGTGCTAATAGGCCTACCGGTAACAGAAACACCATATATTTT.